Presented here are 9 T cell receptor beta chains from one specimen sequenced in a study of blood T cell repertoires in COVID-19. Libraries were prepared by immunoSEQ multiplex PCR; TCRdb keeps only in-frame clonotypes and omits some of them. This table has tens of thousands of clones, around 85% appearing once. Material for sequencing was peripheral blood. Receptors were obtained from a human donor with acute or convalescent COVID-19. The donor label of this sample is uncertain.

Here the CDR3 DNA reads TGTGCCAGCAAGACAGGCCTCTACGAGCAGTACTTC. It translates to CASKTGLYEQYF. This rearrangement joins TRBV27 to TRBJ2-7, with D tentatively TRBD1 (6 bases). The CDR3 has 12 amino acids. Germline CDR1 and CDR2: MNHEY and SMNVEV (reference sequence). The V end was cut by 7 bases, the J end by 3 bases, with 10 bases between.

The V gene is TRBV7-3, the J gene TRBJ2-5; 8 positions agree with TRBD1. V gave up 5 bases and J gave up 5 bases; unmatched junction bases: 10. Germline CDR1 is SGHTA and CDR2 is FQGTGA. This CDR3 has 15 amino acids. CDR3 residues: CASSPNPGGQETQYF. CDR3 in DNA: TGTGCCAGCAGCCCAAACCCAGGGGGCCAGGAGACCCAGTACTTC. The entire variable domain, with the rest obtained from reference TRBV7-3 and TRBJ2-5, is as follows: GAGVSQTPSNKVTEKGKYVELRCDPISGHTALYWYRQSLGQGPEFLIYFQGTGAADDSGLPNDRFFAVRPEGSVSTLKIQRTERGDSAVYLCASSPNPGGQETQYFGPGTRLLVL.

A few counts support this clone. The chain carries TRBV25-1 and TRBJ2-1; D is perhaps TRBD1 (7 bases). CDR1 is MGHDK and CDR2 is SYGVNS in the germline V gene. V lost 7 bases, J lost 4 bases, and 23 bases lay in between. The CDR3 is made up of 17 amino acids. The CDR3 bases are TGTGCCAGCAACCGCGATGGAGGGGGCCTTGATTACAATGAGCAGTTCTTC. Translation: CASNRDGGGLDYNEQFF.

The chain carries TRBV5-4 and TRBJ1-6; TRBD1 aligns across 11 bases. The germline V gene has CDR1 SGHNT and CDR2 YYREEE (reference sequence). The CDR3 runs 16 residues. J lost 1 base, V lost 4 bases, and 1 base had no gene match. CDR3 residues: CASSGDRGSYNSPLHF. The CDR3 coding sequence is TGTGCCAGCAGCGGGGACAGGGGGTCCTATAATTCACCCCTCCACTTT. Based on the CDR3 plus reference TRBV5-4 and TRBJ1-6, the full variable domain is ETGVTQSPTHLIKTRGQQVTLRCSSQSGHNTVSWYQQALGQGPQFIFQYYREEENGRGNFPPRFSGLQFPNYSSELNVNALELDDSALYLCASSGDRGSYNSPLHFGNGTRLTVT.

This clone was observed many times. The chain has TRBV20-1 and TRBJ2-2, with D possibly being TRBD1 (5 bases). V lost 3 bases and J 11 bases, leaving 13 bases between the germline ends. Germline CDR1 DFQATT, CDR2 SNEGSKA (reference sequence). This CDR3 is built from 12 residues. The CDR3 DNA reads TGCAGTGCTAGTATGCAGGGTAGAGAGCTGTTTTTT. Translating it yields CSASMQGRELFF.

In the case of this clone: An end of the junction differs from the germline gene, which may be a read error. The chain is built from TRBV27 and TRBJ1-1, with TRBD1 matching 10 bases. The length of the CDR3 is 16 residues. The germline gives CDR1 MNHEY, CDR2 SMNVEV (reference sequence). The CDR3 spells CASSQRSTGGNNEAFF. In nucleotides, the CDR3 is TGTGCCAGCAGCCAAAGATCGACAGGGGGCAACAATGAAGCTTTCTTT.

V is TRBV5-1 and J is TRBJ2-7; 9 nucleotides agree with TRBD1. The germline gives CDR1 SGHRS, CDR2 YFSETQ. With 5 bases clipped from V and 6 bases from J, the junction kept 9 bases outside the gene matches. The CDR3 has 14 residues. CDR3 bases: TGCGCCAGCAGTGTAGACAGGGGGAACGGCGAGCAGTACTTC. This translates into CASSVDRGNGEQYF.

CDR3 bases: TGTGCCAGCAGCGTAGGTCCCGTTCCGATAGCGCACGAGCAGTACTTC. Translation: CASSVGPVPIAHEQYF. This chain links TRBV9 with TRBJ2-7; a weak D match, TRBD2 (5 bases). CDR1 is SGDLS, CDR2 YYNGEE, per germline. This CDR3 has 16 residues. The V end was cut by 0 bases, the J end by 5 bases, with 18 bases between. Drawing the rest from reference TRBV9 and TRBJ2-7, the complete variable domain is DSGVTQTPKHLITATGQRVTLRCSPRSGDLSVYWYQQSLDQGLQFLIQYYNGEERAKGNILERFSAQQFPDLHSELNLSSLELGDSALYFCASSVGPVPIAHEQYFGPGTRLTVT.

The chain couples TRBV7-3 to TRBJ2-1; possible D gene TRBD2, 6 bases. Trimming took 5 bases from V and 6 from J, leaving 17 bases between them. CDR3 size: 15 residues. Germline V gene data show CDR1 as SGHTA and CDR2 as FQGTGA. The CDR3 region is CASSPPGGIGNEQFF. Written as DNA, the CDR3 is TGTGCCAGCAGCCCCCCCGGCGGGATTGGCAATGAGCAGTTCTTC. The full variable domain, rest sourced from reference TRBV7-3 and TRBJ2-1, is GAGVSQTPSNKVTEKGKYVELRCDPISGHTALYWYRQSLGQGPEFLIYFQGTGAADDSGLPNDRFFAVRPEGSVSTLKIQRTERGDSAVYLCASSPPGGIGNEQFFGPGTRLTVL.